This T cell receptor (beta chain) was documented in a study of cytomegalovirus exposure and HLA in healthy donors. Study context: Previous work identified some 120 million unique TCR beta sequences from around 200 million T cells. General study points: Of the V segments, some could not be distinguished, including TRBV6-2 and TRBV6-3, and were excluded.

A note on this clone: Its specificity is not known.

Both 60 Vbeta primers and 13 Jbeta primers went into the PCR. Produced via immunoSEQ multiplex PCR; TCRdb's table is partial and in-frame only. This sample has about 120,000 clones, with approximately 17% found just once. Germline lookup yields CDR1 SGHTA and CDR2 FQGNSA. J gave up 5 bases and V 4 bases, and 17 bases lay outside the gene matches. The CDR3 spans 19 residues. The sequencing input was PBMCs. This sequence originates from a female donor in good health and CMV-seropositive. The V gene is TRBV7-2, the J gene TRBJ2-2; 9 positions match TRBD1. The CDR3 DNA is TGTGCCAGCAGCTCATACCTATTTTCCGGGACAGGGCGGACCGGGGAGCTGTTTTTT. Protein sequence: CASSSYLFSGTGRTGELFF.